A selection of T cell receptor beta chains follows, all from one sample in a study of response to subunit inactivated influenza vaccine. Via MiXCR, TCRdb re-called the RT-PCR reads, giving one row per CDR3 protein. The sample lists 400,000 to 650,000 distinct CDR3 sequences, around 7.9% occurring once. The sample in question was PBMCs from blood, obtained 23 to 25 months after vaccination. Receptor source: a man aged 50-75 years who received an inactivated influenza vaccine. CDR3s include the opening cysteine and the closing phenylalanine or tryptophan. The order of the fields is clone size, J gene, D gene, V gene, CDR3 protein, CDR3 DNA. A D gene is named only where the DNA matches it firmly. Not every row has a clone size; where given, it reads once, few, many or a size class.

many TRBJ1-5 - TRBV21-1 CASSKGGRESNQPQHF TGTGCCAGCAGCAAAGGGGGACGAGAAAGCAATCAGCCCCAGCATTTT
few TRBJ2-1 - TRBV6-2/TRBV6-3 CASSKSRNNEQFF TGTGCCAGCAGTAAGTCACGGAACAATGAGCAGTTCTTC
few TRBJ1-1 - TRBV11-1 CASSLAGYAFF TGTGCCAGCAGCTTAGCCGGGTATGCTTTCTTT
many TRBJ2-3 TRBD1 TRBV7-2 CASSLDRGRTDTQYF TGTGCCAGCAGCTTAGACAGGGGGCGCACAGATACGCAGTATTTT
- TRBJ2-7 TRBD2 TRBV6-2/TRBV6-3 CASRPNDITSGGRSYEQYF TGTGCCAGCAGACCCAACGATATTACTAGCGGGGGACGGTCTTACGAGCAGTACTTC
- TRBJ2-1 - TRBV7-7 CASSSVRGAEQFF TGTGCCAGCAGCTCCGTCAGGGGTGCTGAGCAGTTCTTC
many TRBJ2-5 TRBD1 TRBV12-3/TRBV12-4 CASSLSGQGLLETQYF TGTGCCAGCAGTTTATCGGGACAGGGGTTGCTGGAGACCCAGTACTTC
- TRBJ2-1 - TRBV29-1 CSGRGNEQFF TGCAGCGGAAGGGGGAATGAGCAGTTCTTC
- TRBJ1-5 - TRBV20-1 CSAETAYQPQHF TGCAGTGCTGAGACGGCCTATCAGCCCCAGCATTTT
few TRBJ2-4 - TRBV20-1 CSAGDRDKVAKNIQYF TGCAGTGCTGGCGACCGGGACAAAGTAGCCAAAAACATTCAGTACTTC
few TRBJ2-1 - TRBV7-8 CASSFYAGSGNYNEQFF TGTGCCAGCAGCTTTTACGCAGGGAGTGGTAACTACAATGAGCAGTTCTTC
many TRBJ2-5 - TRBV20-1 CSASLGGRETQYF TGCAGTGCTAGCTTGGGGGGGCGAGAGACCCAGTACTTC
- TRBJ1-1 - TRBV3-1 CASTHKGNLGEAFF TGTGCCAGCACCCATAAAGGGAACTTAGGTGAAGCTTTCTTT
many TRBJ2-5 - TRBV5-1 CASSPGRVQETQYF TGCGCCAGCAGCCCGGGACGAGTACAAGAGACCCAGTACTTC
- TRBJ2-1 TRBD1 TRBV7-2 CASSPRTGSYNEQFF TGTGCCAGCAGCCCCCGGACAGGCTCCTACAATGAGCAGTTCTTC
many TRBJ2-3 TRBD2 TRBV7-9 CASSPGTSGTDTQYF TGTGCCAGCAGCCCTGGGACTAGCGGCACAGATACGCAGTATTTT
- TRBJ2-1 TRBD1 TRBV29-1 CSVFQGAYNEQFF TGCAGCGTTTTCCAGGGGGCTTACAATGAGCAGTTCTTC
many TRBJ2-7 - TRBV27 CASSLFFGQSGNEQYF TGTGCCAGCAGTTTATTTTTTGGACAGTCGGGTAACGAGCAGTACTTC
- TRBJ2-1 - TRBV12-3/TRBV12-4 CASSFLDSNEQFF TGTGCCAGCAGTTTTTTAGATAGCAATGAGCAGTTCTTC
many TRBJ2-1 - TRBV12-3/TRBV12-4 CASSFLGDLFSYNEQFF TGTGCCAGCAGTTTTTTAGGGGACCTATTCTCCTACAATGAGCAGTTCTTC
few TRBJ1-2 - TRBV20-1 CSANSGSGYTF TGCAGTGCTAATTCCGGCTCCGGCTACACCTTC
- TRBJ1-5 TRBD1 TRBV20-1 CSASDRGDQPQHF TGCAGTGCCTCCGACAGGGGTGATCAGCCCCAGCATTTT
- TRBJ1-1 - TRBV6-5 CASSYERGYTEAFF TGTGCCAGCAGTTACGAGAGGGGGTATACTGAAGCTTTCTTT
many TRBJ2-6 - TRBV20-1 CSATQGPGANVLTF TGCAGTGCTACCCAGGGTCCCGGGGCCAACGTCCTGACTTTC
many TRBJ2-3 TRBD2 TRBV28 CASSASGTRKDTQYF TGTGCCAGCAGTGCCTCCGGGACTAGGAAAGATACGCAGTATTTT
- TRBJ2-1 TRBD2 TRBV7-2 CASSSFQRGGNEQFF TGTGCCAGCAGCTCCTTCCAGCGGGGGGGCAATGAGCAGTTCTTC
few TRBJ2-7 - TRBV19 CASSTVNGYYEQYF TGTGCCAGTAGCACGGTCAATGGGTACTACGAGCAGTACTTC
- TRBJ2-1 TRBD2 TRBV7-9 CASSLTGLAANEQFF TGTGCCAGCAGCTTAACGGGACTAGCGGCCAATGAGCAGTTCTTC
- TRBJ1-5 - TRBV10-3 CAISATGGSNQPQHF TGTGCCATCAGTGCGACAGGAGGGAGCAATCAGCCCCAGCATTTT
many TRBJ2-3 - TRBV5-1 CASSSTKGPGTDTQYF TGCGCCAGCAGCTCAACAAAGGGTCCTGGCACAGATACGCAGTATTTT
- TRBJ1-5 - TRBV21-1 CASSKGGRQGQLQNSNQPQHF TGTGCCAGCAGCAAAGGGGGGCGGCAGGGCCAACTCCAAAATAGCAATCAGCCCCAGCATTTT
many TRBJ2-3 TRBD2 TRBV12-3/TRBV12-4 CASSLAGGGTDTQYF TGTGCCAGCAGTCTAGCGGGGGGGGGCACAGATACGCAGTATTTT
many TRBJ2-1 - TRBV27 CASSLEIRPQGINEQFF TGTGCCAGCAGTTTGGAAATTCGGCCTCAGGGGATCAATGAGCAGTTCTTC
many TRBJ2-3 - TRBV24-1 CATSDQPGSTQYF TGTGCCACCAGTGATCAACCGGGGTCGACGCAGTATTTT
- TRBJ2-2 - TRBV4-3 CASSPKGYNTGELFF TGCGCCAGCAGCCCAAAAGGATACAACACCGGGGAGCTGTTTTTT
- TRBJ2-1 - TRBV5-1 CASSLRSRSSSYNEQFF TGCGCCAGCAGCTTGCGGTCCAGGTCCAGCTCCTACAATGAGCAGTTCTTC
few TRBJ2-5 - TRBV4-2 CASSQELRRGQETQYF TGTGCCAGCAGCCAAGAGCTCCGTAGAGGACAAGAGACCCAGTACTTC
few TRBJ2-7 TRBD2 TRBV20-1 CSAGTRAAEQYF TGCAGTGCTGGGACTAGAGCCGCCGAGCAGTACTTC
few TRBJ2-3 TRBD2 TRBV20-1 CSARAGAHADTQYF TGCAGTGCTCGAGCGGGAGCCCACGCAGATACGCAGTATTTT
- TRBJ2-7 TRBD1 TRBV24-1 CATSRSGTASYEQYF TGTGCCACCAGCAGATCCGGGACAGCCTCTTACGAGCAGTACTTC
- TRBJ2-1 - TRBV7-2 CASSLIGTGEQFF TGTGCCAGCAGCTTAATAGGAACGGGTGAGCAGTTCTTC
few TRBJ2-1 TRBD2 TRBV29-1 CSVEPLAGDNEQFF TGCAGCGTTGAACCACTAGCGGGGGACAATGAGCAGTTCTTC
- TRBJ1-3 - TRBV9 CASSVATTGSGDTIYF TGTGCCAGCAGCGTAGCTACAACAGGGTCAGGAGACACCATATATTTT
- TRBJ2-5 - TRBV5-1 CASSPDTVQYF TGCGCCAGCAGCCCGGACACGGTCCAGTACTTC
many TRBJ2-7 TRBD2 TRBV5-1 CASSLTSGSYEQYF TGTGCCAGCAGCCTGACTAGCGGTTCCTACGAGCAGTACTTC
few TRBJ2-7 TRBD1 TRBV5-1 CASSLDRGYYEQYF TGCGCCAGCAGCTTGGACAGGGGCTACTACGAGCAGTACTTC
few TRBJ2-7 - TRBV7-9 CASHFGGTYEQYF TGTGCCAGCCATTTTGGCGGAACCTACGAGCAGTACTTC
- TRBJ2-1 - TRBV4-3 CASSPLPGPNNEQFF TGCGCCAGCAGCCCCTTACCGGGACCAAACAATGAGCAGTTCTTC
many TRBJ2-3 - TRBV4-1 CASSQQRNRYTDTQYF TGCGCCAGCAGCCAACAGAGGAATCGTTACACAGATACGCAGTATTTT
many TRBJ2-1 TRBD2 TRBV12-3/TRBV12-4 CASSPFGGGPYNEQFF TGTGCCAGCAGTCCCTTTGGCGGGGGGCCTTACAATGAGCAGTTCTTC
- TRBJ2-7 - TRBV6-2/TRBV6-3 CASAGLTYEQYF TGTGCCAGCGCGGGACTGACCTACGAGCAGTACTTC